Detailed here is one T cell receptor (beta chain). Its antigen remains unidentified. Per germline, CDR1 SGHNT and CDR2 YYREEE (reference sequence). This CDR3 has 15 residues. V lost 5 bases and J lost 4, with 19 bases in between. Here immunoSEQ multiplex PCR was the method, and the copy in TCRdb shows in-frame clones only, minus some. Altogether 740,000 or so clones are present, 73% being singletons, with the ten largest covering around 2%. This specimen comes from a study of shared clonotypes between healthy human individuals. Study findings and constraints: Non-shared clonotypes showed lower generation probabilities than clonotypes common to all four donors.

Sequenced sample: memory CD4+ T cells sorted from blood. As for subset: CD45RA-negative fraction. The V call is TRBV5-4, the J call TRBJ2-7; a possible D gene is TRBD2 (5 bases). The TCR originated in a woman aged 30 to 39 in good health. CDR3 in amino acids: CASSSGLSLGYEQYF. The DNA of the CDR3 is TGTGCCAGCAGTTCAGGACTCTCCCTTGGTTACGAGCAGTACTTC.